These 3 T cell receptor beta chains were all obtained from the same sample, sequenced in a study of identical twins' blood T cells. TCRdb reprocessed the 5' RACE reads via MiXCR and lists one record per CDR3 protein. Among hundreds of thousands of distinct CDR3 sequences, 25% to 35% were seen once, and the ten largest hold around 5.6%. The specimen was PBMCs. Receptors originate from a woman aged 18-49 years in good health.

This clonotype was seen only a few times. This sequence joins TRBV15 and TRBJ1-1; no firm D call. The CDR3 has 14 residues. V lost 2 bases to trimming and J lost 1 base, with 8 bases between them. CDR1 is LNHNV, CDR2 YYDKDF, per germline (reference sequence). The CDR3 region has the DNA TGTGCCACCAGCAGACAGCTAGGGAACACTGAAGCTTTCTTT. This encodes CATSRQLGNTEAFF.

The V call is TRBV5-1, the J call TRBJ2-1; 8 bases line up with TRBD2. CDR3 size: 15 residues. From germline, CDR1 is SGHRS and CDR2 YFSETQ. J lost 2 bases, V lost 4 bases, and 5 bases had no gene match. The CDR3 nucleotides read TGCGCCAGCAGCGAACTAGCGGTACCCTACAATGAGCAGTTCTTC. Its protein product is CASSELAVPYNEQFF.

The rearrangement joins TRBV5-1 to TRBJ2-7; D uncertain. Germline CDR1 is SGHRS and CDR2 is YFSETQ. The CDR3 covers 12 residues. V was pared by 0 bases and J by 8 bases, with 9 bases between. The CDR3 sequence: CASSLAVTKQYF. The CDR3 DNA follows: TGCGCCAGCAGCTTGGCGGTTACGAAGCAGTACTTC.